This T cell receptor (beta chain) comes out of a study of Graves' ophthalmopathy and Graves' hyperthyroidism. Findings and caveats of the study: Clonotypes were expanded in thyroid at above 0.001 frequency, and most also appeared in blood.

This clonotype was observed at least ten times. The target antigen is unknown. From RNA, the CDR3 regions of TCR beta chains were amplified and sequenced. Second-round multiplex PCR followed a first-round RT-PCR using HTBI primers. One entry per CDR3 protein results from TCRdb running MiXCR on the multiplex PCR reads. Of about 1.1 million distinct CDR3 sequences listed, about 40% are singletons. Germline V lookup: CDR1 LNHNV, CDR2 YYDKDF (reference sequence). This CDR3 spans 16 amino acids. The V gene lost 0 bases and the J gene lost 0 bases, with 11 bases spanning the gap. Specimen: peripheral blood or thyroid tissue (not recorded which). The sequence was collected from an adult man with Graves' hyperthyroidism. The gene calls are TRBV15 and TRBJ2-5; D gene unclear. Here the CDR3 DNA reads TGTGCCACCAGCAGAGATCGGTCGGAGTACCAAGAGACCCAGTACTTC. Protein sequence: CATSRDRSEYQETQYF.